The 9 T cell receptor beta chains in this list originate from one sample, sequenced in a study of low-dose radiotherapy and immunotherapy resistance in tumors. TRAV- and TRBV-specific primers were used for first-strand cDNA, which covered alpha and beta chains. TCRs underwent about 22 PCR cycles of amplification with a constant-region primer and V-primer adapter. From the reads, TCRdb called clonotypes with MiXCR, one entry per CDR3 protein. The table includes around 60,000 distinct CDR3 sequences, under 30% detected once. The sample's time point: after trial treatment. Treatment denoted: LDRT plus nivolumab, ipilimumab, low-dose cyclophosphamide and aspirin (RACIN trial). Sequencing used PBMCs, obtained after low-dose radiotherapy plus immunotherapy. The receptors were gathered from a male donor with prostate cancer.

In its sample, this clonotype was seen many times. The chain carries TRBV4-2 and TRBJ1-4, with TRBD1 matching over 8 bases. V lost 6 bases, J lost 1 base, and 4 bases stayed unmatched. Germline loops: CDR1 LGHNA, CDR2 YNFKEQ. The CDR3 is 15 residues long. DNA for the CDR3: TGTGCCAGCAGACGAGACAGGGGAACTAATGAAAAACTGTTTTTT. Translated, it gives CASRRDRGTNEKLFF.

This clonotype was seen at least ten times. The rearrangement joins TRBV20-1 to TRBJ2-1; 13 bases fit TRBD2. There are 21 residues in the CDR3. V was pared by 5 bases and J by 5 bases, with 24 bases of the junction left unmatched. Germline V gene data show CDR1 as DFQATT and CDR2 as SNEGSKA (reference sequence). The CDR3 loop is CSALDLTGPMGGLAGNNEQFF. In nucleotides, the CDR3 is TGCAGTGCTCTCGACCTGACAGGACCTATGGGGGGACTAGCGGGAAACAATGAGCAGTTCTTC.

This clonotype was observed many times. The chain carries TRBV27 and TRBJ1-1; 7 positions agree with TRBD1. The V gene's germline CDR1 is MNHEY and CDR2 SMNVEV (reference sequence). This CDR3 contains 13 residues. The V segment lost 6 bases and the J segment 6 bases; nucleotides outside the gene matches: 7. CDR3 nucleotides: TGTGCCAGCAGGCGAGACAGGGCTGCTGAAGCTTTCTTT. The encoded protein is CASRRDRAAEAFF.

The sample holds many counts of this clonotype. The chain's CDR3 is CASSLYLYEQYF. The CDR3 DNA reads TGTGCCAGCAGCTTATATCTCTACGAGCAGTACTTC. The V gene is TRBV7-2, the J gene TRBJ2-7; D gene uncertain. The V end lost 2 bases, the J end lost 3 bases, and 5 bases lay between the germline ends. Germline V lookup: CDR1 SGHTA, CDR2 FQGNSA. The CDR3 runs to 12 residues.

Details on this clonotype: This likely came from a read error, as a far larger clone is one base away. The chain is built from TRBV5-1 and TRBJ2-5, with TRBD2 matching over 7 bases. The CDR3 length is 17 residues. From germline, CDR1 is SGHRS and CDR2 YFSETQ. V gave up 0 bases and J gave up 11 bases; unmatched junction bases: 19. CDR3 sequence: CASSLGSGAPEFNEQYF. The CDR3 coding sequence is TGCGCCAGCAGCTTGGGGAGCGGGGCACCCGAATTCAATGAGCAGTACTTC. The full variable domain, its missing parts supplied by reference TRBV5-1 and TRBJ2-5, is KAGVTQTPRYLIKTRGQQVTLSCSPISGHRSVSWYQQTPGQGLQFLFEYFSETQRNKGNFPGRFSGRQFSNSRSEMNVSTLELGDSALYLCASSLGSGAPEFNEQYFGPGTRLLVL.

The V and J genes are TRBV4-3 and TRBJ2-1, with a possible D match to TRBD2 (5 bases). The length of the CDR3 is 16 residues. V lost 0 bases and J 2 bases, leaving 11 bases between the germline ends. Germline CDR1 reads LGHNA; CDR2 reads YSLEER. Here the CDR3 reads CASSQDTSAPYNEQFF. The DNA of the CDR3 is TGCGCCAGCAGCCAAGATACTAGTGCTCCCTACAATGAGCAGTTCTTC.

This clonotype was seen many times. The chain employs TRBV30 and TRBJ2-7, with TRBD1 matching 8 bases. The CDR3 sequence is 12 residues long. V shed 5 bases and J 6 bases; nucleotides not matched to a gene: 6. From germline, CDR1 is GTSNPN and CDR2 SVGIG (reference sequence). The CDR3 DNA reads TGTGCCTGGGCGCTACAGGGGGGCGAGCAGTACTTC. Protein sequence: CAWALQGGEQYF. Using reference TRBV30 and TRBJ2-7 for the parts outside the CDR3, the full variable domain is SQTIHQWPATLVQPVGSPLSLECTVEGTSNPNLYWYRQAAGRGLQLLFYSVGIGQISSEVPQNLSASRPQDRQFILSSKKLLLSDSGFYLCAWALQGGEQYFGPGTRLTVT.

The gene calls are TRBV5-1 and TRBJ2-1; 7 bases fit TRBD2. This CDR3 region has 13 residues. V lost 4 bases, J lost 6 bases, and 4 bases stayed unmatched. The germline CDR1 and CDR2 sequences are SGHRS and YFSETQ. This chain's CDR3 is CASSQRTSNEQFF. CDR3 coding DNA: TGCGCCAGCAGCCAGAGGACTAGCAATGAGCAGTTCTTC.

Points on this clonotype: This is likely an artifact of a read error, given a far larger clone one base away. The chain recombines TRBV5-1 with TRBJ2-4, with 9 bases lining up with TRBD2. The better agreement between TRBJ2-7 and the DNA end casts doubt on the J call. Looked up from germline, CDR1 is SGHRS and CDR2 is YFSETQ. CDR3 length: 19 residues. The CDR3 here is CASSLVRGRATGSPGEQYF. The CDR3 DNA reads TGCGCCAGCAGCTTGGTTCGCGGGAGGGCAACCGGCTCCCCCGGCGAGCAGTACTTC.